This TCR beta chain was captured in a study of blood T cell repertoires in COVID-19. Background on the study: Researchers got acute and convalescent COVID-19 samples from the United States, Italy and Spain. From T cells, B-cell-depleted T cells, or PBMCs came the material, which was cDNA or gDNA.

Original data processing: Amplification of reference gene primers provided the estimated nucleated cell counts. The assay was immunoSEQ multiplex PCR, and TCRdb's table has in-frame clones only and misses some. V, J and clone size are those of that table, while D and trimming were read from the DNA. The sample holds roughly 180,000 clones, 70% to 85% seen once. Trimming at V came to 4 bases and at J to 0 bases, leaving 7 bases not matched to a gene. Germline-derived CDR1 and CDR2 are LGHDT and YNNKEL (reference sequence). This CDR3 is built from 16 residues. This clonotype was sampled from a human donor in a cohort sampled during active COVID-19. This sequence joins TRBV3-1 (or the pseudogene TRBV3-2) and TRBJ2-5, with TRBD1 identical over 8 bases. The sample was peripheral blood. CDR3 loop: CASSPDRGAYQETQYF. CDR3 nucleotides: TGTGCCAGCAGCCCCGACAGGGGAGCCTACCAAGAGACCCAGTACTTC.